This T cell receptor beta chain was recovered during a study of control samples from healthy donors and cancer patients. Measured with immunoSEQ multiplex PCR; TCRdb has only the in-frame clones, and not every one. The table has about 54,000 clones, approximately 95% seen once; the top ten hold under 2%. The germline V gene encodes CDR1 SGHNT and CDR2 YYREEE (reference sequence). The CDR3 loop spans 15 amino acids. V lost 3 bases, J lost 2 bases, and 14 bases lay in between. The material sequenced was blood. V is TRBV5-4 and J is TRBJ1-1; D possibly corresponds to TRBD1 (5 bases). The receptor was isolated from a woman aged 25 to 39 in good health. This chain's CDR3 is CASSSEVRANTEAFF. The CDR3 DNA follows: TGTGCCAGCAGCTCCGAAGTCAGGGCTAACACTGAAGCTTTCTTT.